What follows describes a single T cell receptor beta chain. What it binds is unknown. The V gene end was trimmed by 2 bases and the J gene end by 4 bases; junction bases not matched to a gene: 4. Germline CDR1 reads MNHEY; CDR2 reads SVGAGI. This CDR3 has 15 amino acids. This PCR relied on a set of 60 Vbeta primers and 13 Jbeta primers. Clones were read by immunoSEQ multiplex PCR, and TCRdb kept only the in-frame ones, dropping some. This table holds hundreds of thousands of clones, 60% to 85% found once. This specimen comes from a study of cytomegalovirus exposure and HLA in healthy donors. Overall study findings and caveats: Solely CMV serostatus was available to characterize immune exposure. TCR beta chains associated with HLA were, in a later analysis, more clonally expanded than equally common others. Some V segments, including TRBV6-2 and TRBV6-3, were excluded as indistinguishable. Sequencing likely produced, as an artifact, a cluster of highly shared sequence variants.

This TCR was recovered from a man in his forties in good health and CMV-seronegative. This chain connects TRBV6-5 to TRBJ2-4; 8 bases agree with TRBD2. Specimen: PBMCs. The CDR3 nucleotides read TGTGCCAGCAGTTACACGGCGGGGGGTAAAAACATTCAGTACTTC. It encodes CASSYTAGGKNIQYF.